These T cell receptor beta chains were read from a single sample in a study of T cell changes during pregnancy in multiple sclerosis. The protocol was immunoSEQ multiplex PCR, while the TCRdb copy is restricted to in-frame clones and leaves out a portion. The table records some 40,000 clones, almost 95% of them present only once. Sequenced input: peripheral blood. The receptors come from a female donor with multiple sclerosis, enrolled in a pregnancy study. CDR3s leave out the opening cysteine and the closing phenylalanine or tryptophan.

CDR3: AWSQEGALEAF; V: TRBV30; J: TRBJ1-1
CDR3: ASSLVVQGRLNTEAF; V: TRBV7-2; J: TRBJ1-1
CDR3: ASSEGSGQPQH; V: TRBV6-1; J: TRBJ1-5
CDR3: ASSSSTGRNTEAF; V: TRBV11-2; J: TRBJ1-1
CDR3: SVVDRGLGQPQH; V: TRBV29-1; J: TRBJ1-5
CDR3: ASSLASSRVANTGELF; V: TRBV7-2; J: TRBJ2-2
CDR3: ASSLEGQGEYNEQF; V: TRBV11-3; J: TRBJ2-1
CDR3: ASSPGWGETQY; V: TRBV11-3; J: TRBJ2-5
CDR3: ASSPPKRAAGELF; V: TRBV7-9; J: TRBJ2-2
CDR3: ASSSQGSYGYT; V: TRBV5-4; J: TRBJ1-2
CDR3: ASSRRDRDAEQY; V: TRBV18; J: TRBJ2-7
CDR3: ASSLAGTDTQY; V: TRBV5-1; J: TRBJ2-3
CDR3: ASSGDRGLLDGGYT; V: TRBV5-5; J: TRBJ1-2
CDR3: ASSMTWRESYEQF; V: TRBV19; J: TRBJ2-1